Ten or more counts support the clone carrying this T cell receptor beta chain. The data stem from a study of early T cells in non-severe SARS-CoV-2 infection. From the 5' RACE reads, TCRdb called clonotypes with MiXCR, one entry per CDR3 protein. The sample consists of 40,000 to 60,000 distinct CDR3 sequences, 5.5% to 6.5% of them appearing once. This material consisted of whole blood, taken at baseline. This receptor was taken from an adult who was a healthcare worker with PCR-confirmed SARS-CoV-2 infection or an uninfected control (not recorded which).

The CDR3 DNA reads TGTGCCACCAGCAAGGGACAGGGGAGCTACGAGCAGTACTTC. Protein sequence: CATSKGQGSYEQYF. The V call is TRBV24-1, the J call TRBJ2-7; 10 nucleotides agree with TRBD1. Germline CDR1 reads KGHDR; CDR2 reads SFDVKD. The CDR3 contains 14 residues. V lost 7 bases, J lost 3 bases, and 5 bases stayed unmatched.